This TCR beta chain is from a study of blood T cell repertoires in COVID-19. Trimming pared 3 bases from V and 0 bases from J, leaving 9 bases between. Germline assignment: CDR1 KGHSH and CDR2 LQKENI. The CDR3 extends over 15 amino acids. Under the authors' procedure: Cell counts per sample came from amplifying reference gene primers. Generated by immunoSEQ multiplex PCR, the TCRdb table keeps only in-frame clones and is missing some. Clone size and the V and J calls come from that table; the DNA yielded D and trimming. The repertoire includes tens of thousands of clones, about 88% of them detected once, and under 4% sits in the top ten.

This chain links TRBV18 with TRBJ1-5; D not certain. This clonotype was obtained from a woman between 50 and 59 years old who had recovered from COVID-19. Source material: PBMCs or T cells enriched from blood (not recorded which). The CDR3 nucleotides are TGTGCCAGCTCACCGGACTCCTATAGCAATCAGCCCCAGCATTTT. Its protein is CASSPDSYSNQPQHF.